This T cell receptor (beta chain) was retrieved from a study of CD8 T cells in ankylosing spondylitis. Study-level points and caveats: Matched synovial fluid from ankylosing spondylitis patients was reported to be enriched for disease-linked clones. CD8+ disease-linked clones were present at relatively low frequencies in blood. Roughly eight highly homologous variants made up a TCR beta motif that seemed to typify ankylosing spondylitis blood.

As the method for making TCR beta libraries, quantitative 5'-RACE with molecular barcodes was used. TCRdb re-analysed the 5' RACE reads in MiXCR, keeping a single row per CDR3 protein. Found here are some 240,000 distinct CDR3 sequences, 8% to 9.5% of them singletons; the top ten hold under 7.5%. Comment on this clonotype: Its antigen is unknown.

The V segment lost 3 bases and the J segment 2 bases; nucleotides outside the gene matches: 8. Looked up from germline, CDR1 is DFQATT and CDR2 is SNEGSKA (reference sequence). The CDR3 is 16 residues long. The sequenced sample consisted of blood, either unsorted or a sorted T cell fraction (not recorded which). The sequence was collected from a male donor with ankylosing spondylitis or in good health (not recorded which). This rearrangement joins TRBV20-1 to TRBJ2-4; 9 bases fit TRBD2. CDR3 sequence (DNA): TGCAGTGCTAGTATCAAACTAGCGGGTCCCAAAAACATTCAGTACTTC. Protein: CSASIKLAGPKNIQYF.